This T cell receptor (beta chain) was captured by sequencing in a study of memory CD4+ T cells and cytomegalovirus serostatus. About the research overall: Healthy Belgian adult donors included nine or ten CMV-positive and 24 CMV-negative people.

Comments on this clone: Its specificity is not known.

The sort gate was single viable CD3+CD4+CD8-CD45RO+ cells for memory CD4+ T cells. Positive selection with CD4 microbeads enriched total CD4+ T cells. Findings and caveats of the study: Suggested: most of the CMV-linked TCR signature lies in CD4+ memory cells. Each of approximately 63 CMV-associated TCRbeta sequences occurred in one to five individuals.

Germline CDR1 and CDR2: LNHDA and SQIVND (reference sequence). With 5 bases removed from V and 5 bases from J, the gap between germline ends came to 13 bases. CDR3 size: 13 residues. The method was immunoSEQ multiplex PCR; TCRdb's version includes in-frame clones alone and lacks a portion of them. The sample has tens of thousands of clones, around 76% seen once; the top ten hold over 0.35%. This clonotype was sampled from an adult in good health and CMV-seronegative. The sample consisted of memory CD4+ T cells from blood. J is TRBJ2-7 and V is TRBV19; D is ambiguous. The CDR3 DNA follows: TGTGCCAGTAGTGGTCGACCAGCTCACGAGCAGTACTTC. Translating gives CASSGRPAHEQYF.